This T cell receptor (beta chain) came from a study of radiotherapy plus CTLA-4 blockade in lung cancer. This clone came up once. Clones were read by immunoSEQ multiplex PCR, and TCRdb kept only the in-frame ones, dropping some. The sample comprises about 43,000 clones, 55% to 80% of which are singletons, and roughly 25% rests with the top ten. The source of this sequence is a human donor with non-small cell lung cancer who had a partial response to radiotherapy plus ipilimumab. The source material was peripheral blood, sampled from a patient treated with radiotherapy plus ipilimumab.

The CDR3: CATSGDRGLSGYTF. CDR3 nucleotides: TGTGCCACCAGCGGGGACAGGGGGCTAAGTGGCTACACCTTC. This chain links TRBV15 with TRBJ1-2, with 12 bases that match TRBD1. Germline-derived CDR1 and CDR2 are LNHNV and YYDKDF (reference sequence). J gave up 7 bases and V 5 bases, and 5 bases lay outside the gene matches. This CDR3 spans 14 amino acids.